Reported below is one T cell receptor beta chain. The CDR3 runs 12 residues. V lost 4 bases and J lost 3, with 6 bases in between. Germline V gene sequence: CDR1 MNHEY, CDR2 SMNVEV (reference sequence). Repertoires were generated with immunoSEQ multiplex PCR, while TCRdb's copy carries only in-frame clones and drops some. The sample has tens of thousands of clones, approximately 94% seen once. This record belongs to a study of technical replicates of blood from a handful of donors. This TCR was sampled from a human donor in good health. This chain connects TRBV27 to TRBJ1-1; D call uncertain. The specimen sequenced was T cells isolated from PBMCs. The CDR3 DNA reads as TGTGCCAGCAGTTCCCTCCACACTGAAGCTTTCTTT. This sequence encodes CASSSLHTEAFF.